The clone carrying this T cell receptor beta chain showed up many times. These data originate in a study of regulatory T cells in long-lasting Graves disease. Study background: Patients with new Graves' disease had used antithyroid drugs below 3 months.

Building the TCR beta libraries relied on iRepertoire HTBI primers, and CDR3 regions underwent Arm-PCR. TCRdb analysed the multiplex PCR reads with MiXCR anew, one entry per CDR3 protein. The table has 370,000 or so distinct CDR3 sequences, 16% seen once. Regarding time point: newly diagnosed GD, antithyroid drugs for less than 3 months. PBMCs were the source of the RNA used for TCR sequencing. The CDR3 has 14 amino acids. Losses at the gene ends were 6 bases for V and 3 bases for J; bases not matched to a gene: 6. Germline V gene data show CDR1 as MNHNS and CDR2 as SASEGT. The same data also contributed to another study, on T cells in Graves' hyperthyroidism and ophthalmopathy. That study adds: Within blood appeared most thyroid clonotypes that had expanded above 0.001.

The material sequenced was peripheral blood mononuclear cells (PBMCs), taken at new diagnosis, from a patient treated with antithyroid drugs. The chain joins TRBV6-1 to TRBJ1-1; TRBD1 matches 8 bases. The clonotype comes from a woman between 18 and 29 years old with Graves disease. CDR3 amino acids: CASSSPGQDTEAFF. The CDR3, as DNA: TGTGCCAGCAGCTCACCGGGACAGGACACTGAAGCTTTCTTT.